This TCR beta chain emerged from a study of siplizumab effects on memory and regulatory T cells. Findings and caveats of the study: Memory cells that were CD4+ and unstimulated gave rise to alloreactive sequences, which siplizumab significantly reduced.

V lost 2 bases and J lost 0; bases outside the gene matches: 8. Germline CDR1 is KGHSH and CDR2 is LQKENI. This CDR3 has 17 residues. Assay: immunoSEQ multiplex PCR; the TCRdb copy retains only in-frame clones and omits some. The data show approximately 4,800 clones, with around half seen just once and under 4% held by the top ten. Remarks on this clone: Antigen unknown.

Cells that made up the mixed lymphocyte reaction were cocultured at 37°C for around six days. Responder PBMCs were labelled with CFSE and stimulator PBMCs with Violet Dye, mixed 1:1. This TCR came from a human donor in good health; the cells came from an allogeneic mixed lymphocyte reaction. Some clones in this sample may be carry-over from other donors' samples. Source material: CFSE-low (dividing) CD4+ T cells sorted from an allogeneic mixed lymphocyte reaction. The J gene is TRBJ2-7, the V gene TRBV18, with TRBD1 identical over 9 bases. CDR3 region: CASSPRWTGVFSYEQYF. The CDR3 DNA follows: TGTGCCAGCTCACCAAGGTGGACAGGGGTCTTCTCCTACGAGCAGTACTTC.